This TCR beta chain was identified in a study of PD-L1 blockade in urothelial cancer. Background on the study: When patients started atezolizumab around 2014, it was given at 1,200 mg intravenously every 3 weeks.

Germline V gene data show CDR1 as SGHDN and CDR2 as FVKESK. The CDR3 is made up of 15 amino acids. Trimming removed 0 bases from V and 9 bases from J; junction bases left unmatched: 7. Assay: immunoSEQ multiplex PCR; the TCRdb copy retains only in-frame clones and omits some. Of around 100,000 clones detected, approximately 90% appear once; the ten largest clones hold around 4%. The time point was: peripheral blood 6 weeks after treatment start. The sequence derives from a man aged 55 to 69 with urothelial cancer. Sample: PBMCs, taken around atezolizumab (anti-PD-L1) treatment. The chain has TRBV14 and TRBJ2-1; TRBD2 agrees at 8 bases. The CDR3 loop reads CASSQDYGGGGEQFF. The DNA of the CDR3 is TGTGCCAGCAGCCAAGATTACGGGGGGGGAGGTGAGCAGTTCTTC.